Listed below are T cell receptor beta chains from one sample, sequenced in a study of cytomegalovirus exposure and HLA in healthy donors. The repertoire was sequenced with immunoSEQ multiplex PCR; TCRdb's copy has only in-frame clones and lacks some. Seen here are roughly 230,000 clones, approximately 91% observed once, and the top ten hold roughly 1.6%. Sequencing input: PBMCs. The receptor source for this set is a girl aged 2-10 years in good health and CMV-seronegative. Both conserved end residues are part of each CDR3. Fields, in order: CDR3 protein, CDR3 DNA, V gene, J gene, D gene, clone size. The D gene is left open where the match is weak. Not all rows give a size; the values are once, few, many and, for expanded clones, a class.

CDR3 protein: CASSFRSKGAPYNSPLHF
CDR3 DNA: TGTGCCAGCAGCTTCAGATCGAAGGGGGCACCCTATAATTCACCCCTCCACTTT
V gene: TRBV7-8
J gene: TRBJ1-6
D gene: TRBD1
clone size: -

CDR3 protein: CSVRTGNNEQFF
CDR3 DNA: TGCAGCGTTAGGACAGGAAACAATGAGCAGTTCTTC
V gene: TRBV29-1
J gene: TRBJ2-1
D gene: TRBD1
clone size: -

CDR3 protein: CASSLVTVANYGYTF
CDR3 DNA: TGTGCCAGCAGCTTAGTTACGGTAGCTAACTATGGCTACACCTTC
V gene: TRBV7-8
J gene: TRBJ1-2
D gene: -
clone size: -

CDR3 protein: CASSTPLSPSPAGFNTIYF
CDR3 DNA: TGTGCCAGCAGCACCCCCCTTTCGCCGAGTCCGGCGGGGTTTAACACCATATATTTT
V gene: TRBV7-9
J gene: TRBJ1-3
D gene: -
clone size: once

CDR3 protein: CASSPGSNQPQHF
CDR3 DNA: TGTGCCAGCAGCCCAGGGAGCAATCAGCCCCAGCATTTT
V gene: TRBV7-8
J gene: TRBJ1-5
D gene: -
clone size: -

CDR3 protein: CASNDRGSNQPQHF
CDR3 DNA: TGTGCCAGCAATGACAGGGGTAGCAATCAGCCCCAGCATTTT
V gene: TRBV27
J gene: TRBJ1-5
D gene: TRBD1
clone size: few

CDR3 protein: CASSSPGGTALNTEAFF
CDR3 DNA: TGTGCCAGTAGTTCCCCGGGGGGGACAGCATTGAACACTGAAGCTTTCTTT
V gene: TRBV19
J gene: TRBJ1-1
D gene: TRBD1
clone size: -

CDR3 protein: CASSVVQGTGELFF
CDR3 DNA: TGTGCCAGCAGCGTAGTCCAGGGAACCGGGGAGCTGTTTTTT
V gene: TRBV9
J gene: TRBJ2-2
D gene: -
clone size: -

CDR3 protein: CASSSWGQRTDTQYF
CDR3 DNA: TGTGCCAGCAGCTCTTGGGGACAGCGCACAGATACGCAGTATTTT
V gene: TRBV2
J gene: TRBJ2-3
D gene: TRBD1
clone size: -

CDR3 protein: CASTWDRRNTEAFF
CDR3 DNA: TGTGCCAGCACCTGGGACAGGAGAAACACTGAAGCTTTCTTT
V gene: TRBV6-1
J gene: TRBJ1-1
D gene: TRBD1
clone size: -

CDR3 protein: CASSVLSSRQETQYF
CDR3 DNA: TGTGCCAGCAGCGTCCTTAGTTCCAGGCAAGAGACCCAGTACTTC
V gene: TRBV9
J gene: TRBJ2-5
D gene: -
clone size: -

CDR3 protein: CASSRNTEAFF
CDR3 DNA: TGCGCCAGCAGTCGGAACACTGAAGCTTTCTTT
V gene: TRBV5-1
J gene: TRBJ1-1
D gene: -
clone size: -

CDR3 protein: CASSYSLRDSSQPQHF
CDR3 DNA: TGTGCCAGCAGTTACTCGCTCCGGGACAGCAGTCAGCCCCAGCATTTT
V gene: TRBV6-5
J gene: TRBJ1-5
D gene: TRBD1
clone size: once

CDR3 protein: CASSFGGQGYEQYF
CDR3 DNA: TGTGCCAGCAGCTTTGGTGGACAGGGCTACGAGCAGTACTTC
V gene: TRBV7-2
J gene: TRBJ2-7
D gene: TRBD1
clone size: -

CDR3 protein: CASTGQGLGNTIYF
CDR3 DNA: TGTGCCAGCACGGGACAGGGCCTTGGAAACACCATATATTTT
V gene: TRBV6-1
J gene: TRBJ1-3
D gene: TRBD1
clone size: -

CDR3 protein: CSALAGGNTEAFF
CDR3 DNA: TGCAGCGCCCTGGCGGGGGGAAACACTGAAGCTTTCTTT
V gene: TRBV29-1
J gene: TRBJ1-1
D gene: -
clone size: -

CDR3 protein: CASIRQGPTEAFF
CDR3 DNA: TGTGCCAGCATCCGGCAGGGTCCCACTGAAGCTTTCTTT
V gene: TRBV2
J gene: TRBJ1-1
D gene: -
clone size: -

CDR3 protein: CASSIGQSSNQPQHF
CDR3 DNA: TGTGCCAGTAGTATAGGACAGAGTAGCAATCAGCCCCAGCATTTT
V gene: TRBV19
J gene: TRBJ1-5
D gene: -
clone size: -

CDR3 protein: CASSLGGARGYTF
CDR3 DNA: TGTGCCAGCAGTTTGGGGGGGGCGCGGGGCTACACCTTC
V gene: TRBV6-5
J gene: TRBJ1-2
D gene: -
clone size: -

CDR3 protein: CASSPRQVDTIYF
CDR3 DNA: TGTGCCAGCTCACCCCGACAGGTCGACACCATATATTTT
V gene: TRBV18
J gene: TRBJ1-3
D gene: -
clone size: -

CDR3 protein: CASSEWGLAGTYNEQFF
CDR3 DNA: TGTGCCAGCAGTGAGTGGGGGCTAGCGGGGACCTACAATGAGCAGTTCTTC
V gene: TRBV25-1
J gene: TRBJ2-1
D gene: TRBD2
clone size: -

CDR3 protein: CASSPGLAGHRYNEQFF
CDR3 DNA: TGTGCCAGCAGCCCCGGACTAGCGGGCCACCGGTACAATGAGCAGTTCTTC
V gene: TRBV5-4
J gene: TRBJ2-1
D gene: TRBD2
clone size: once

CDR3 protein: CASSLSTREEGYTF
CDR3 DNA: TGTGCCAGCAGTTTATCGACGAGGGAAGAGGGCTACACCTTC
V gene: TRBV28
J gene: TRBJ1-2
D gene: -
clone size: -

CDR3 protein: CASSMDRADQPQHF
CDR3 DNA: TGTGCCAGTAGTATGGACAGGGCGGACCAGCCCCAGCATTTT
V gene: TRBV19
J gene: TRBJ1-5
D gene: TRBD1
clone size: -

CDR3 protein: CASSPITQSGARGELFF
CDR3 DNA: TGTGCCAGCAGCCCAATCACACAGTCAGGTGCCCGCGGGGAGCTGTTTTTT
V gene: TRBV11-2
J gene: TRBJ2-2
D gene: -
clone size: once

CDR3 protein: CASSPRQVWNTEAFF
CDR3 DNA: TGTGCCAGCTCACCACGACAGGTTTGGAACACTGAAGCTTTCTTT
V gene: TRBV18
J gene: TRBJ1-1
D gene: -
clone size: -

CDR3 protein: CASSIEGGRDYEQYF
CDR3 DNA: TGTGCCAGTAGTATAGAGGGGGGACGGGACTACGAGCAGTACTTC
V gene: TRBV19
J gene: TRBJ2-7
D gene: -
clone size: -

CDR3 protein: CSSSSGAEGPYNEQFF
CDR3 DNA: TGTTCCAGCAGCTCTGGAGCGGAGGGCCCCTACAATGAGCAGTTCTTC
V gene: TRBV7-9
J gene: TRBJ2-1
D gene: -
clone size: -

CDR3 protein: CASSPWTGNEKLFF
CDR3 DNA: TGTGCCAGCAGCCCCTGGACAGGGAATGAAAAACTGTTTTTT
V gene: TRBV9
J gene: TRBJ1-4
D gene: TRBD1
clone size: -

CDR3 protein: CASSGDRDRSYEQYF
CDR3 DNA: TGTGCCAGCAGCGGGGACAGGGACCGCTCGTACGAGCAGTACTTC
V gene: TRBV11-3
J gene: TRBJ2-7
D gene: TRBD1
clone size: -

CDR3 protein: CASRTGGRDYEQYF
CDR3 DNA: TGTGCCAGCAGAACAGGGGGGAGAGATTACGAGCAGTACTTC
V gene: TRBV6-4
J gene: TRBJ2-7
D gene: TRBD1
clone size: -